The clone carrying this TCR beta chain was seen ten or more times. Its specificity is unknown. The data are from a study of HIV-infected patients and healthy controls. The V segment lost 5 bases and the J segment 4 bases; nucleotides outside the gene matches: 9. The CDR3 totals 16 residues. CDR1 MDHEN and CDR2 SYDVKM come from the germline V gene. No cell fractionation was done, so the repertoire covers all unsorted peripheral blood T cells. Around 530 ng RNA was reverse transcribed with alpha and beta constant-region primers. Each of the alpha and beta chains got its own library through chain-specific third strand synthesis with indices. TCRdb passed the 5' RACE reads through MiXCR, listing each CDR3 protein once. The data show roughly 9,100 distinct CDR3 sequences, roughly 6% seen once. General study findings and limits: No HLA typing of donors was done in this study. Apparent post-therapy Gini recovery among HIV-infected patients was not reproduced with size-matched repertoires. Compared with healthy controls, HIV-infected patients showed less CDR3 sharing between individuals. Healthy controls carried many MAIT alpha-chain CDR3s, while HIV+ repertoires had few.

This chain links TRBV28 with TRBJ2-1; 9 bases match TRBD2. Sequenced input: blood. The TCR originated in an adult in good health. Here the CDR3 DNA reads TGTGCCAGCAGTCCCGAACTAGCGGGTGGGTACAATGAGCAGTTCTTC. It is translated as CASSPELAGGYNEQFF.